This T cell receptor (beta chain) came from a study of cytomegalovirus exposure and HLA in healthy donors. General study results and limits: Presence/absence analyses supposed approximately even sequencing depth among donors. Later analysis found that TCR beta chains associated with HLA were more clonally expanded than other, equally common chains.

PCR used 60 Vbeta primers and 13 Jbeta primers. The assay was immunoSEQ multiplex PCR, and TCRdb's table has in-frame clones only and misses some. Counted here are about 210,000 clones, about four fifths occurring once; the ten biggest clones make up 10% to 13%. This clone has just a few counts. The antigen is not known. Germline CDR1 and CDR2: SGHRS and YFSETQ. The CDR3 is 15 amino acids. With V trimmed by 5 bases and J by 11 bases, 13 bases remained unmatched. This chain joins TRBV5-1 and TRBJ1-4; 9 positions match TRBD1. The sequencing sample was made of PBMCs. This receptor was taken from a woman aged 50 to 65 in good health and CMV-seropositive. CDR3: CASRPSGTGSGKLFF. CDR3 coding DNA: TGCGCCAGCAGGCCATCCGGGACAGGGAGTGGGAAACTGTTTTTT.